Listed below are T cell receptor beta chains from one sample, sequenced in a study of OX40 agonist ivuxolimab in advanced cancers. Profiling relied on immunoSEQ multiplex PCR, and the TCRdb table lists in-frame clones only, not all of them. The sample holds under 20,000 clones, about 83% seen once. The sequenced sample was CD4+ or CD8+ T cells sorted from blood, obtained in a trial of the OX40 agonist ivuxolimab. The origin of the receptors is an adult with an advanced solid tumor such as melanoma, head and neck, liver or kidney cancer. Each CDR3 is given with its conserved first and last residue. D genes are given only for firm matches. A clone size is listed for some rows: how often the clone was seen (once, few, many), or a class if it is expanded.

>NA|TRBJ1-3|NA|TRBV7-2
TGTGCCAGCAGCCCGGACTACTCTGGAAACACCATATATTTT
CASSPDYSGNTIYF
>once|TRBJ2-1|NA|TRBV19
TGTGCCAGTAGTATCTTCCTTTCCCAAGCCTACAATGAGCAGTTCTTC
CASSIFLSQAYNEQFF
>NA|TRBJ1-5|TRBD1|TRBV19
TGTGCCAGTGATTCGATGGGTCGGCAGGGGGGCGGTCAGCCCCAGCATTTT
CASDSMGRQGGGQPQHF
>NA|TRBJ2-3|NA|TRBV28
TGTGCCAGTATGGAACATAACACAGATACGCAGTATTTT
CASMEHNTDTQYF
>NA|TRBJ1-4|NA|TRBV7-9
TGTGCCAGCAGCTACGGAGAGATTAATGAAAAACTGTTTTTT
CASSYGEINEKLFF
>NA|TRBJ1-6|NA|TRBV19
TGTGCCAGCTCCAGGGTGATCTCCTATAATTCACCCCTCCACTTT
CASSRVISYNSPLHF
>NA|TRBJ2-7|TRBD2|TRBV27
TGTGCCAGCAGAGGTACGGCTAGCGGGACCCGTTCCTACTCCTACGAGCAGTACTTC
CASRGTASGTRSYSYEQYF
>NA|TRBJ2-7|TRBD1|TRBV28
TGTGCCAGCAGTTCACTGACAGGGGGCTCCTACGAGCAGTACTTC
CASSSLTGGSYEQYF
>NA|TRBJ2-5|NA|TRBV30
TGTGCCTGGAGTGTCGGGGTTGAGACCCAGTACTTC
CAWSVGVETQYF
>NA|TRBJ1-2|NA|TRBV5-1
TGCGCCAGCAGCTTTACGGGTCAAACGGCTTATGGCTACACCTTC
CASSFTGQTAYGYTF
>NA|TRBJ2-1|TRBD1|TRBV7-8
TGTGCCAGCAGGGGTCAGGGGGCCTACAATGAGCAGTTCTTC
CASRGQGAYNEQFF
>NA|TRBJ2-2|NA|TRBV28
TGTGCCAGCAGTTATCCGGGCGCGAACACCGGGGAGCTGTTTTTT
CASSYPGANTGELFF
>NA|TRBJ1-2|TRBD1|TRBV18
TGTGCCAGCTCACGACAGGGGATGAGTGGCTACACCTTC
CASSRQGMSGYTF
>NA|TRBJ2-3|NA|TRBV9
TGTGCCAGCAGCGTATCTGGTTCTAGCGGCACAGATACGCAGTATTTT
CASSVSGSSGTDTQYF
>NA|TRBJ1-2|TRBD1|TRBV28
TGTGCCAGCAGTTTAAATCATTTTCAGGGACAGGGACATGGCTACACCTTC
CASSLNHFQGQGHGYTF
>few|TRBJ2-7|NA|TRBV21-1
TGTGCCAGCAGGTCCCCCCGGGACAGACGCCTTTTGGAGCAGTACTTC
CASRSPRDRRLLEQYF
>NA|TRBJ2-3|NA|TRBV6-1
TGTGCCAGCACCTCGGGACAAGGGACAGATACGCAGTATTTT
CASTSGQGTDTQYF
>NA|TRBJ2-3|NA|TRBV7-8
TGTGCCAGCAGCTTAAGGACGCTCGGCTTCACAGATACGCAGTATTTT
CASSLRTLGFTDTQYF
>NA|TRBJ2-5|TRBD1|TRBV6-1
TGTGCCAGCAAATTTTTTCCAGGGGGACAAGAGACCCAGTACTTC
CASKFFPGGQETQYF
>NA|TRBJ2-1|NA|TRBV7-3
TGTGCCAGCAGCTTTGGCAGAAACAATGAGCAGTTCTTC
CASSFGRNNEQFF
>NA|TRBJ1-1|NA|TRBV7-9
TGTGCCAGCGAGGACAATACAGGGAACACTGAAGCTTTCTTT
CASEDNTGNTEAFF
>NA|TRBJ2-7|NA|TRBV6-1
TGTGCCAGCACGGAGGGGCGAGCATCCTACGAGCAGTACTTC
CASTEGRASYEQYF
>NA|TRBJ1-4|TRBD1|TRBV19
TGTGCCAGTAGTCACCCCGGGACAGAAGAAAAACTGTTTTTT
CASSHPGTEEKLFF
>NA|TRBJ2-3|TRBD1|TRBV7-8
TGTGCCAGCAGCTTTCGGGACAGGGGGCGTCTCTCCACGCAGTATTTT
CASSFRDRGRLSTQYF
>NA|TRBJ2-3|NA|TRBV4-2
TGTGCCAGCAGCCAAGATGTAGGTGATACGCAGTATTTT
CASSQDVGDTQYF
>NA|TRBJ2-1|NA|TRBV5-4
TGTGCCAGCAGCCATGGGGGTGGTCAGGGGGGTTATGAGCAGTTCTTC
CASSHGGGQGGYEQFF
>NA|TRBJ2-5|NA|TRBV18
TGTGCCAGCTCACCCGTTATAGAGACCCAGTACTTC
CASSPVIETQYF
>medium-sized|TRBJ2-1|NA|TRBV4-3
TGCGCCAGCAGCTCCGGGATTACAGCGATGTCTTTCCACAATGAGCAGTTCTTC
CASSSGITAMSFHNEQFF
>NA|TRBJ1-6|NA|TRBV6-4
TGTGCCAGCAGACAGGGCAATTCACCCCTCCACTTT
CASRQGNSPLHF
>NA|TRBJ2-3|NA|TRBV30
TGTGCCTGGAGTGTAAAAGATACGCAGTATTTT
CAWSVKDTQYF
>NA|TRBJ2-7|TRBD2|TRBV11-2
TGTGCCAGCAGCTTAGGGTACAGCGGGAGGGCCTACGAGCAGTACTTC
CASSLGYSGRAYEQYF
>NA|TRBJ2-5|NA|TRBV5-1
TGCGCCAGCAGCTTTGACGAGACCCAGTACTTC
CASSFDETQYF
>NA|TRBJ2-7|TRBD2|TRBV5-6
TGTGCCAGCAGCAAATCCTTTACTCCGGGAGGCGACGAGCAGTACTTC
CASSKSFTPGGDEQYF
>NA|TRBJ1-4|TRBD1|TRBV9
TGTGCCAGCAGCGTGGCCCCCTTGGCGCAGGGGGCGAGTGAAAAACTGTTTTTT
CASSVAPLAQGASEKLFF
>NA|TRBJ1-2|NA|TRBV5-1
TGCGCCAGCAGCTTGGGGGGACGGTCTTATGGCTACACCTTC
CASSLGGRSYGYTF